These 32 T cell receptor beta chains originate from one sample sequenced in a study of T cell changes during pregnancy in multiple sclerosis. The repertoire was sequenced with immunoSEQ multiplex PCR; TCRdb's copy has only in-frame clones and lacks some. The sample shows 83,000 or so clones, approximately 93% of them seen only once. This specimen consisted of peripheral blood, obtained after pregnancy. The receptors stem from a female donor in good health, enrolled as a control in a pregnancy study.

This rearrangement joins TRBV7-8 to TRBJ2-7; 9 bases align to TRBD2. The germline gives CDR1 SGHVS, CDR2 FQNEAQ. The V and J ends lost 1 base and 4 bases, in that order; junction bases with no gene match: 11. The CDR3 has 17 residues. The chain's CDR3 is CASSLGLAGGQPYEQYF. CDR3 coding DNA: TGTGCCAGCAGCTTAGGGTTGGCGGGAGGGCAACCTTACGAGCAGTACTTC.

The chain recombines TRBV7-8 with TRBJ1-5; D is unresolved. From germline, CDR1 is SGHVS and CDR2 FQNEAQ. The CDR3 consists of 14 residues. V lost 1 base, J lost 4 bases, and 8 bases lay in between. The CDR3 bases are TGTGCCAGCAGCTTAGTTGAGATTAATCAGCCCCAGCATTTT. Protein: CASSLVEINQPQHF. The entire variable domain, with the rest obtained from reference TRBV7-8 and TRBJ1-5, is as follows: GAGVSQSPRYKVAKRGQDVALRCDPISGHVSLFWYQQALGQGPEFLTYFQNEAQLDKSGLPSDRFFAERPEGSVSTLKIQRTQQEDSAVYLCASSLVEINQPQHFGDGTRLSIL.

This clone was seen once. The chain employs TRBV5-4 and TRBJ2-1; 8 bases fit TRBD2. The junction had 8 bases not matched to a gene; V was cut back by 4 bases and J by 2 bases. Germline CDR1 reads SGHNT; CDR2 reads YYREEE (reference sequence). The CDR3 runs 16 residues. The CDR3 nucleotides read TGTGCCAGCAGCAGCTCGGGAGCGGGAGCCTACAATGAGCAGTTCTTC. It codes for CASSSSGAGAYNEQFF.

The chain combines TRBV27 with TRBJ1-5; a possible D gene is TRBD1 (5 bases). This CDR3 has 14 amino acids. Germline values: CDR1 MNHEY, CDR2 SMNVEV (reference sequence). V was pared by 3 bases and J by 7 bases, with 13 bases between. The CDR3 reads CASSFGGAGQPQHF. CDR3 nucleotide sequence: TGTGCCAGCAGTTTCGGTGGGGCCGGCCAGCCCCAGCATTTT.

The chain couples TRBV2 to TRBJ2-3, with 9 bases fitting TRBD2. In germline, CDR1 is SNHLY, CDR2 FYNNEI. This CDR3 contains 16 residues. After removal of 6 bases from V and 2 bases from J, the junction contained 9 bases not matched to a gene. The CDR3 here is CASSRTLAGITDTQYF. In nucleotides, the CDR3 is TGTGCCAGCAGCCGAACACTAGCGGGTATCACAGATACGCAGTATTTT.

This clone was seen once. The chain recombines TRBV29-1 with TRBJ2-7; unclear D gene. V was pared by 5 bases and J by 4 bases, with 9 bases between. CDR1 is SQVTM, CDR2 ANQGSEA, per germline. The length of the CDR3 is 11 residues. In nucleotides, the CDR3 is TGCAGCGTTATTCGAGGATACGAGCAGTACTTC. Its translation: CSVIRGYEQYF.

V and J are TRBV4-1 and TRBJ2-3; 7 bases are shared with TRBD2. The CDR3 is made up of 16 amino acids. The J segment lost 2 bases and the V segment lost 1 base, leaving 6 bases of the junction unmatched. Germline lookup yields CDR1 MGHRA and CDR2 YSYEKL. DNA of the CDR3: TGCGCCAGCAGCCAAGCGAGGGCGGGAGCCACAGATACGCAGTATTTT. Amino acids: CASSQARAGATDTQYF.

CDR3 in DNA: TGTGCCAGCAGAGTGACAGGGCCCGGAAACACCATATATTTT. This encodes CASRVTGPGNTIYF. The genes are TRBV2 and TRBJ1-3, with TRBD1 matching 7 bases. This CDR3 is 14 amino acids long. The junction had 6 bases not matched to a gene; V was cut back by 6 bases and J by 4 bases. Germline V gene lookup returns CDR1 SNHLY and CDR2 FYNNEI. Filled out from reference TRBV2 and TRBJ1-3, the complete variable domain reads EPEVTQTPSHQVTQMGQEVILRCVPISNHLYFYWYRQILGQKVEFLVSFYNNEISEKSEIFDDQFSVERPDGSNFTLKIRSTKLEDSAMYFCASRVTGPGNTIYFGEGSWLTVV.

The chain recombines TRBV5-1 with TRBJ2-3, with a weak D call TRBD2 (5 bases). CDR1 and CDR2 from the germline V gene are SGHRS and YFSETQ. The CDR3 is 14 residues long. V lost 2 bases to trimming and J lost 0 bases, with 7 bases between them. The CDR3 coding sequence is TGCGCCAGCAGCTTTTCGGGGAGCACAGATACGCAGTATTTT. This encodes CASSFSGSTDTQYF.

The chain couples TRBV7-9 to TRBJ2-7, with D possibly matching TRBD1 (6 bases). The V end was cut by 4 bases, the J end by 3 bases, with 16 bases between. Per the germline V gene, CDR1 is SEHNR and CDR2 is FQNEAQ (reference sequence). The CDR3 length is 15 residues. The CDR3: CASSSPLGANYEQYF. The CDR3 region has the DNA TGTGCCAGCAGCTCTCCACTGGGGGCGAACTACGAGCAGTACTTC.

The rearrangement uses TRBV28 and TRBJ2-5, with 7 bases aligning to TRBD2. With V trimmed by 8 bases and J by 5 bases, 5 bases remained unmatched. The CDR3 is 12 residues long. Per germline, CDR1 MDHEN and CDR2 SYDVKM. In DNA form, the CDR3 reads TGTGCCAGCCGTCCCGGGGGGGAGACCCAGTACTTC. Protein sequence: CASRPGGETQYF.

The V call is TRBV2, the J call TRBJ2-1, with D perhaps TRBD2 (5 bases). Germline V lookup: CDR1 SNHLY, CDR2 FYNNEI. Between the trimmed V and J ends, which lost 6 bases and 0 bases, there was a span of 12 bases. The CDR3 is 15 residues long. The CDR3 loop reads CASSRERSSYNEQFF. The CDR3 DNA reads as TGTGCCAGCAGCCGCGAGCGGAGCTCCTACAATGAGCAGTTCTTC.

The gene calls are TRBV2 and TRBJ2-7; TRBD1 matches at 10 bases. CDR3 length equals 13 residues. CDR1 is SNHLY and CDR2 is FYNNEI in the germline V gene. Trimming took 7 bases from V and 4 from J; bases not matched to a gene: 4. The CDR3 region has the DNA TGTGCCAGCAAGGGGACAGGGGTGTACGAGCAGTACTTC. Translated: CASKGTGVYEQYF.

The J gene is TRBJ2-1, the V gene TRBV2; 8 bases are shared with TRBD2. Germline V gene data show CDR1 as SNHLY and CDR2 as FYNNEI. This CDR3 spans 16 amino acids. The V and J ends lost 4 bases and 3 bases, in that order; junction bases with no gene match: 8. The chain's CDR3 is CASSASASGLYNEQFF. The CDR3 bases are TGTGCCAGCAGTGCTTCGGCTAGCGGGCTCTACAATGAGCAGTTCTTC.

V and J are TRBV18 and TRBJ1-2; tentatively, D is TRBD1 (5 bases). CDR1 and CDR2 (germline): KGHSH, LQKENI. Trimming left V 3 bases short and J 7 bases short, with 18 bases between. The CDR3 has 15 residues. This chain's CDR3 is CASSPYKGLSGGYTF. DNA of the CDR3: TGTGCCAGCTCACCGTACAAGGGGTTGTCGGGTGGCTACACCTTC.

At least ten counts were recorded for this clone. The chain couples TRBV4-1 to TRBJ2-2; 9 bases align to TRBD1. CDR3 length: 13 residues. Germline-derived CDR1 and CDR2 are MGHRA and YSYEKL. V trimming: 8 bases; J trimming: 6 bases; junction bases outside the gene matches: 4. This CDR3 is CASWGQGAGELFF. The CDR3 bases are TGCGCCAGCTGGGGACAGGGAGCCGGGGAGCTGTTTTTT.

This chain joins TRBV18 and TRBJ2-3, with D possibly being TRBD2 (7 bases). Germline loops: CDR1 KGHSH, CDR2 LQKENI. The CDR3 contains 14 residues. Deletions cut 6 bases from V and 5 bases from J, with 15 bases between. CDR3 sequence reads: CASSPRGGVDTQYF. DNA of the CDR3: TGTGCCAGCTCCCCAAGGGGGGGTGTAGATACGCAGTATTTT.

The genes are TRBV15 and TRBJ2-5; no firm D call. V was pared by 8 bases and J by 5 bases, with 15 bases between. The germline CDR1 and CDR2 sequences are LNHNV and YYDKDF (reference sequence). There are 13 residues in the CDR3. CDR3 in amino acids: CATRDPPGETQYF. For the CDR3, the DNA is TGTGCCACCCGAGACCCACCCGGGGAGACCCAGTACTTC.

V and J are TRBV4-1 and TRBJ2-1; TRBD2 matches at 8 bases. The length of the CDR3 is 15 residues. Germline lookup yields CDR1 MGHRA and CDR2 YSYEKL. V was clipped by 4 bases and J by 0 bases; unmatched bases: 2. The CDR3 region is CASSLREGSYNEQFF. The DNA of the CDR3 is TGCGCCAGCAGCCTTCGGGAGGGCTCCTACAATGAGCAGTTCTTC.

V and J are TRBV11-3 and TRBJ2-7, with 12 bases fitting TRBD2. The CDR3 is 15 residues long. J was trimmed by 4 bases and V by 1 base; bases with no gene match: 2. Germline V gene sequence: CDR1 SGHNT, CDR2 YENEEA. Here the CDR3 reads CASSLGLAGVYEQYF. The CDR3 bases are TGTGCCAGCAGCTTAGGACTAGCGGGAGTATACGAGCAGTACTTC. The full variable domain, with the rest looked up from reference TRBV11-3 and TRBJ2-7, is EAGVVQSPRYKIIEKKQPVAFWCNPISGHNTLYWYLQNLGQGPELLIRYENEEAVDDSQLPKDRFSAERLKGVDSTLKIQPAELGDSAVYLCASSLGLAGVYEQYFGPGTRLTVT.

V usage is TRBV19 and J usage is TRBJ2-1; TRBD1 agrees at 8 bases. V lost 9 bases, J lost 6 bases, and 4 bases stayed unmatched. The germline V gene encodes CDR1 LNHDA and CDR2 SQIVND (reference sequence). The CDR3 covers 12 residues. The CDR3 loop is CASKTGANEQFF. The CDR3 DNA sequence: TGTGCCAGCAAGACAGGGGCCAATGAGCAGTTCTTC.

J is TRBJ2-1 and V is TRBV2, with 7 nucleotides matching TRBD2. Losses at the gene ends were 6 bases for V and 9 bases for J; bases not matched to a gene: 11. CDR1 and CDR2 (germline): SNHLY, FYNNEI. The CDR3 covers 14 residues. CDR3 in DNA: TGTGCCAGCAGGAAAGAAGGGAGGGTCGGTGAGCAGTTCTTC. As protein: CASRKEGRVGEQFF.

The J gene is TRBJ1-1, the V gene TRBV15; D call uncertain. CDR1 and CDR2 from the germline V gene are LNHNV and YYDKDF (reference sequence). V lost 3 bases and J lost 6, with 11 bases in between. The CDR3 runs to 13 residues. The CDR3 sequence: CATSSSPAAEAFF. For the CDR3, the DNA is TGTGCCACCAGCAGCAGCCCCGCGGCTGAAGCTTTCTTT.

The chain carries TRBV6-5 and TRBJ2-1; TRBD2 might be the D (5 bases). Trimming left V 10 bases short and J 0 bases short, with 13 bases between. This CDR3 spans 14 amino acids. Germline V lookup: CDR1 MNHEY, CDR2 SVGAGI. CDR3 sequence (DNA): TGTGCCACCGGTGGGAGTAACTCCTACAATGAGCAGTTCTTC. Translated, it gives CATGGSNSYNEQFF.

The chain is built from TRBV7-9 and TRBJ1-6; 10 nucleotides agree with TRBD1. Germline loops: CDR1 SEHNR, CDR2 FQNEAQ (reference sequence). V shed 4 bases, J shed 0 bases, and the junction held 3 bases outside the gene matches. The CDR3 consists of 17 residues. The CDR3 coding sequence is TGTGCCAGCAGCTCGGACAGGGGGAGCTCCTATAATTCACCCCTCCACTTT. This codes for CASSSDRGSSYNSPLHF.

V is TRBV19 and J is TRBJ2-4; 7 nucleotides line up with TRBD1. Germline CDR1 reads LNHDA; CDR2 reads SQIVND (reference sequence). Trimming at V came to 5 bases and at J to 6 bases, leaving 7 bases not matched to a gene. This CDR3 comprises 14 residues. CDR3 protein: CASSETGSRNIQYF. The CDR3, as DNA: TGTGCCAGTAGTGAGACAGGGTCTAGAAACATTCAGTACTTC. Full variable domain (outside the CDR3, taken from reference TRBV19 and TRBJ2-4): DGGITQSPKYLFRKEGQNVTLSCEQNLNHDAMYWYRQDPGQGLRLIYYSQIVNDFQKGDIAEGYSVSREKKESFPLTVTSAQKNPTAFYLCASSETGSRNIQYFGAGTRLSVL.

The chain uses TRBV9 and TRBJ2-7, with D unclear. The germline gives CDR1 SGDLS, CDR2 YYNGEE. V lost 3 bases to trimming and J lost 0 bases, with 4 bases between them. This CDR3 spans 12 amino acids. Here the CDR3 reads CASSGSSYEQYF. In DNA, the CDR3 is TGTGCCAGCAGCGGCAGCTCCTACGAGCAGTACTTC.

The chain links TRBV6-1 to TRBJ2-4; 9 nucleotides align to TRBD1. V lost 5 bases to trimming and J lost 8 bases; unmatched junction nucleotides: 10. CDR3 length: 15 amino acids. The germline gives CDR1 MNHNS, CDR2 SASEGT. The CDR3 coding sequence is TGTGCCAGCAGTCCCGGGACAGGGACAAGGGACATTCAGTACTTC. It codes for CASSPGTGTRDIQYF.

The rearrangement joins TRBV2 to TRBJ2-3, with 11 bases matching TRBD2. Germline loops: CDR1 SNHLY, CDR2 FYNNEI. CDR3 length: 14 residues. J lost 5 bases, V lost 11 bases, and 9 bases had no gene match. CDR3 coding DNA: TGTGCCGGAATTAGCGGGAGGGCCGGAGATACGCAGTATTTT. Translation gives CAGISGRAGDTQYF. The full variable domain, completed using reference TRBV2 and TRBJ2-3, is EPEVTQTPSHQVTQMGQEVILRCVPISNHLYFYWYRQILGQKVEFLVSFYNNEISEKSEIFDDQFSVERPDGSNFTLKIRSTKLEDSAMYFCAGISGRAGDTQYFGPGTRLTVL.

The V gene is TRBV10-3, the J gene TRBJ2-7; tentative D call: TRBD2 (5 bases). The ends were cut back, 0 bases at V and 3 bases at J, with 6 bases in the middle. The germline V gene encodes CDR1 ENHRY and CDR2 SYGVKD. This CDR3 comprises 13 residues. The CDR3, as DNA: TGTGCCATCAGTGAGTCCGGGAACTACGAGCAGTACTTC. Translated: CAISESGNYEQYF.

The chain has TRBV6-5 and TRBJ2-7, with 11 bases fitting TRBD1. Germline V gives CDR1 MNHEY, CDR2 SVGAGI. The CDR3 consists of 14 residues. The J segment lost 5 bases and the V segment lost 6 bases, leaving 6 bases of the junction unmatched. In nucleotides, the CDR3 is TGTGCCAGCAGCTTAGGACAGGGGGCTAACGAGCAGTACTTC. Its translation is CASSLGQGANEQYF.

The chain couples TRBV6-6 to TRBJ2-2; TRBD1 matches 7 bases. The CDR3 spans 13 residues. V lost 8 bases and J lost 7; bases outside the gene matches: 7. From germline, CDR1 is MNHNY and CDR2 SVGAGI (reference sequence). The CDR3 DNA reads TGTGCCAGCGAAGACAGGGATGTCGGGGAGCTGTTTTTT. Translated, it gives CASEDRDVGELFF.